This T cell receptor beta chain originates from a study of control samples from healthy donors and cancer patients. The CDR3 contains 16 residues. The junction had 3 bases not matched to a gene; V was cut back by 0 bases and J by 4 bases. The germline V gene encodes CDR1 MNHEY and CDR2 SMNVEV (reference sequence). Repertoires were generated with immunoSEQ multiplex PCR, while TCRdb's copy carries only in-frame clones and drops some. The sample contains about 100,000 clones, just over 85% of which appear only once. The source is a man under 40 in good health. The V and J genes are TRBV27 and TRBJ2-2; 9 bases line up with TRBD2. The sequencing input was blood. The CDR3 DNA follows: TGTGCCAGCAGTTTATCGTTTAGCGGGAGCACCGGGGAGCTGTTTTTT. Amino acid sequence: CASSLSFSGSTGELFF.